This T cell receptor beta chain was found in a study of Ad26.COV2.S vaccination and SARS-CoV-2 variants. Treatment given: some 19 received Ad26.COV2.S at low or high dose, single or two shots; a few received placebo; per-sample allocation not given. Material that was analyzed had been drawn on day 63 after the first vaccine or placebo injection. Profiled with immunoSEQ multiplex PCR; TCRdb holds only in-frame clones, not every one. The repertoire holds about 320,000 clones, with 85% as singletons. Note on this clone: This specimen includes other DNA sequences encoding the same CDR3.

The TCR originated in a person aged 18-60 years who received the Ad26.COV2.S COVID-19 vaccine or a placebo. This material consisted of peripheral blood, taken in a trial of Ad26.COV2.S vaccine versus placebo.

The CDR3 is CASSQGGTSSYNEQFF. CDR3 nucleotides: TGTGCCAGCAGCCAAGGGGGAACTAGTTCCTACAATGAGCAGTTCTTC. The chain links TRBV4-2 to TRBJ2-1, with a tentative D call TRBD2 (5 bases). The germline CDR1 and CDR2 sequences are LGHNA and YNFKEQ. This CDR3 comprises 16 residues. Trimming removed 1 base at V and 1 base at J, with 11 bases between.